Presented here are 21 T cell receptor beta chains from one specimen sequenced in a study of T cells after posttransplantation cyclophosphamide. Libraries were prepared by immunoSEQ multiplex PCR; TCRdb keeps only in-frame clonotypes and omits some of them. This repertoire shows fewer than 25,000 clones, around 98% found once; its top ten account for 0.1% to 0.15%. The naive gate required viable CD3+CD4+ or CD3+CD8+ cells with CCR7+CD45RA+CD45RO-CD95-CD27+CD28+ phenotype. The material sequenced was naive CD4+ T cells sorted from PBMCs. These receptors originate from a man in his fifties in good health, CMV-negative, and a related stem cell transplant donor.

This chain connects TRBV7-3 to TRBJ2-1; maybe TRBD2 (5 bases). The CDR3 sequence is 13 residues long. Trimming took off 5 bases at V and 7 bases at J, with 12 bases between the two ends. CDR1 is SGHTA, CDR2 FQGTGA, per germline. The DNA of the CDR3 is TGTGCCAGCAGCGCCTCTAGCATGAATGAGCAGTTCTTC. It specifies CASSASSMNEQFF.

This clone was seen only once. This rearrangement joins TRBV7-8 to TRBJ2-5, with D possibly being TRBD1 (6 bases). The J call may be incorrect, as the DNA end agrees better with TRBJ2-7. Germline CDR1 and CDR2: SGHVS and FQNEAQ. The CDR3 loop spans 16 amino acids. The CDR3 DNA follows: TGTGCCAGCAGCTTAACCAGGGGACGAAGCTCCTACGAGCAGTACTTC. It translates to CASSLTRGRSSYEQYF.

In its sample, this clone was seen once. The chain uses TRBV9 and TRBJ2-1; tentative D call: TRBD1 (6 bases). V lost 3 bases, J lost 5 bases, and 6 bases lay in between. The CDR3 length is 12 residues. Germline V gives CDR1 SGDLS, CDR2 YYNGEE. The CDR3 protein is CASSGTDNEQFF. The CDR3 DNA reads TGTGCCAGCAGCGGGACAGACAATGAGCAGTTCTTC.

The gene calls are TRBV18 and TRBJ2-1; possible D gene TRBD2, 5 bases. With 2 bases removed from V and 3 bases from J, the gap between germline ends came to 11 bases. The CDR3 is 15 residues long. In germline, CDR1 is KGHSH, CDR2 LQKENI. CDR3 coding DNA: TGTGCCAGCTCACCAACGACTATCAGCTACAATGAGCAGTTCTTC. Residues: CASSPTTISYNEQFF.

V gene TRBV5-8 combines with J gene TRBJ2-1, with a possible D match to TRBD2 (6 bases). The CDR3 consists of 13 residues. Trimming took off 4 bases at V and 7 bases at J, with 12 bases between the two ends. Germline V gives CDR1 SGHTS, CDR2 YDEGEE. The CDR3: CASSPPGRNEQFF. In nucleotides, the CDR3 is TGTGCCAGCAGCCCGCCAGGGAGGAATGAGCAGTTCTTC.

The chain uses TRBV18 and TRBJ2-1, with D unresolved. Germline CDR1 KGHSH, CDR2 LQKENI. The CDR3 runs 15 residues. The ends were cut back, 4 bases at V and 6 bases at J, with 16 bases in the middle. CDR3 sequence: CASSLLDRTTNEQFF. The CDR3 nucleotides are TGTGCCAGCTCACTCCTTGACCGCACTACCAATGAGCAGTTCTTC.

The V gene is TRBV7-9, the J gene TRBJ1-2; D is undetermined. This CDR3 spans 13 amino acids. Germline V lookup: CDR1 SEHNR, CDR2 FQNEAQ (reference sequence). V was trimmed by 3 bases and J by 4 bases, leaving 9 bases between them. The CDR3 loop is CASSFVQAYGYTF. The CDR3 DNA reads TGTGCCAGCAGCTTCGTGCAGGCCTATGGCTACACCTTC.

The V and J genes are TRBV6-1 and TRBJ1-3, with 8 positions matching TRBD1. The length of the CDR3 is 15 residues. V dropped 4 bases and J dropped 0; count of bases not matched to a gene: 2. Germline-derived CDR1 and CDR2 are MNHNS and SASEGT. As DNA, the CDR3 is TGTGCCAGCAGTGTAACAGGGGGCTCTGGAAACACCATATATTTT. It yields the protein CASSVTGGSGNTIYF.

CDR3 coding DNA: TGTGCCAGCAAAGCGGGAGGACCCAAATACTATAACAATGAGCAGTTCTTC. Translated, it gives CASKAGGPKYYNNEQFF. The J gene is TRBJ2-1, the V gene TRBV27; the match to TRBD2 covers 9 bases. Trimming removed 7 bases from V and 5 bases from J; junction bases left unmatched: 15. Germline assignment: CDR1 MNHEY and CDR2 SMNVEV (reference sequence). The CDR3 is made up of 17 amino acids.

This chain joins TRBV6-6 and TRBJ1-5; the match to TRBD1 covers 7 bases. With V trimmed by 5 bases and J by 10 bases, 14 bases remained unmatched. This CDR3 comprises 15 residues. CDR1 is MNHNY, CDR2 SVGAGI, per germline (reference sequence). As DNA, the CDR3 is TGTGCCAGCAGTGACACGGGACAGATACACCCCCCCCAGCATTTT. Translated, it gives CASSDTGQIHPPQHF.

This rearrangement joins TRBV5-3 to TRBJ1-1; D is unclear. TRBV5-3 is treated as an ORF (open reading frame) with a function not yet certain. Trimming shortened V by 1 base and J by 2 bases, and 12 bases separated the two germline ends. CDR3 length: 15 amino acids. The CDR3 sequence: CARSLNGRGNTEAFF. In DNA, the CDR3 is TGTGCCAGAAGCTTGAATGGGCGGGGAAACACTGAAGCTTTCTTT.

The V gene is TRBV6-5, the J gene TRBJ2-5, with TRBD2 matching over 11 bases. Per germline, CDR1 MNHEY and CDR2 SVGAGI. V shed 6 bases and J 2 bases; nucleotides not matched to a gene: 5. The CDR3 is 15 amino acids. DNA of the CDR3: TGTGCCAGCAGATCACTAGCGGGGGTTCAAGAGACCCAGTACTTC. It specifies CASRSLAGVQETQYF.

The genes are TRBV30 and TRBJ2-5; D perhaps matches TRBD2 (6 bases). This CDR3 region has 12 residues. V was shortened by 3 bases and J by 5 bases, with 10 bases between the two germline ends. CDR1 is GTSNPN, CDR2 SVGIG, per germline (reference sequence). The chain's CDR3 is CAWSASAETQYF. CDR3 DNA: TGTGCCTGGAGCGCTAGCGCTGAGACCCAGTACTTC.

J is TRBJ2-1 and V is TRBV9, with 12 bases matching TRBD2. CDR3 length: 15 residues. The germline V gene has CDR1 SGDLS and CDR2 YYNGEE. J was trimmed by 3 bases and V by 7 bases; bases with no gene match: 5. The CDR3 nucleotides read TGTGCCAGCGGCTCGACTAGCGGGAGCTACAATGAGCAGTTCTTC. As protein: CASGSTSGSYNEQFF. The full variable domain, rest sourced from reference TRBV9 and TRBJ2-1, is DSGVTQTPKHLITATGQRVTLRCSPRSGDLSVYWYQQSLDQGLQFLIQYYNGEERAKGNILERFSAQQFPDLHSELNLSSLELGDSALYFCASGSTSGSYNEQFFGPGTRLTVL.

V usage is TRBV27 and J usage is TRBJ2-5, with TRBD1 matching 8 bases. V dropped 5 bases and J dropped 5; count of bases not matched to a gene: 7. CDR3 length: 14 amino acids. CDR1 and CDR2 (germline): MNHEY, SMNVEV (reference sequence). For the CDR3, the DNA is TGTGCCAGCAGTCGACAGGGGTCTGAGGAGACCCAGTACTTC. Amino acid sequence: CASSRQGSEETQYF.

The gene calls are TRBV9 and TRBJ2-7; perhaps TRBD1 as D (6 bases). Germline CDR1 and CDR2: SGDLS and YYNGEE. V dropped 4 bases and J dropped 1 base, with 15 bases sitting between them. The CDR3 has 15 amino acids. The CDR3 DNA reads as TGTGCCAGCAGCCGTAACAGGGCACCTTCCTACGAGCAGTACTTC. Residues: CASSRNRAPSYEQYF.

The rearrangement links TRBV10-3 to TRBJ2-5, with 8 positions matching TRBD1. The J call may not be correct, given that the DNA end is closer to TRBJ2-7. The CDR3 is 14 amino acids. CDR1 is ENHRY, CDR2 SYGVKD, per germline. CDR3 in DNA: TGTGCCATCAGTGAGCGACAGGGGAGCTACGAGCAGTACTTC. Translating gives CAISERQGSYEQYF.

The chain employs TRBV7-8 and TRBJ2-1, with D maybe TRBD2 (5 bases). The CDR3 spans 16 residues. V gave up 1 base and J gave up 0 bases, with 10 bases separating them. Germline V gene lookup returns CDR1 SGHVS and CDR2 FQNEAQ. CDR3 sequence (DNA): TGTGCCAGCAGCTTAGGAAGCGGAGTCTCCTACAATGAGCAGTTCTTC. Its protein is CASSLGSGVSYNEQFF.

CDR3 in amino acids: CASSEPDLPPSYEQYF. The DNA for the CDR3 is TGTGCCAGCAGTGAACCTGACTTACCGCCCTCCTACGAGCAGTACTTC. The chain links TRBV2 to TRBJ2-7; D uncertain. This CDR3 is 16 amino acids long. Trimming removed 2 bases from V and 0 bases from J, with 14 bases in between. The germline CDR1 and CDR2 sequences are SNHLY and FYNNEI. The variable domain in full, with the rest retrieved from reference TRBV2 and TRBJ2-7, is EPEVTQTPSHQVTQMGQEVILRCVPISNHLYFYWYRQILGQKVEFLVSFYNNEISEKSEIFDDQFSVERPDGSNFTLKIRSTKLEDSAMYFCASSEPDLPPSYEQYFGPGTRLTVT.

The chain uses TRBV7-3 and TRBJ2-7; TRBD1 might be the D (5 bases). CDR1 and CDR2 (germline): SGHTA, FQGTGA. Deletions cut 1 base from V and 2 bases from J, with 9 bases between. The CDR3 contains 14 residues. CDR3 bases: TGTGCCAGCAGCTTAAACCAGGGCCCCTACGAGCAGTACTTC. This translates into CASSLNQGPYEQYF.

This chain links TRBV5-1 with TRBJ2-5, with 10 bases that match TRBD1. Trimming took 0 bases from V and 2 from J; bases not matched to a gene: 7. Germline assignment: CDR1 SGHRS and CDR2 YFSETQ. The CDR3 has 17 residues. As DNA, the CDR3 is TGCGCCAGCAGCTTGGCCCCCGGGACAGGGGCGCAAGAGACCCAGTACTTC. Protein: CASSLAPGTGAQETQYF.